These T cell receptor beta chains were read from a single sample in a study of blood T cell repertoires in COVID-19. TCRdb's table, derived via immunoSEQ multiplex PCR, lists solely in-frame clones and lacks some. Found here are fewer than 450,000 clones, approximately 89% of them singletons; the top ten hold approximately 3.5%. The sequencing sample was made of peripheral blood. All receptors come from a woman aged 18-29 years who had recovered from COVID-19. CDR3s include the opening cysteine and the closing phenylalanine or tryptophan. Fields, in order: CDR3 protein, CDR3 DNA, J gene, D gene, clone size, V gene. A D gene is named only where the DNA matches it firmly. The size field is filled for only some rows; it gives once, few, many or a size class.

CDR3 protein: CASSLIDGTYTF
CDR3 DNA: TGTGCCAGCAGTTTAATCGATGGCACCTACACCTTC
J gene: TRBJ1-2
D gene: -
clone size: few
V gene: TRBV12-3/TRBV12-4

CDR3 protein: CASSFSRNTGELFF
CDR3 DNA: TGTGCCAGTAGCTTTAGCCGCAACACCGGGGAGCTGTTTTTT
J gene: TRBJ2-2
D gene: -
clone size: -
V gene: TRBV19

CDR3 protein: CASRAGTGELFF
CDR3 DNA: TGTGCCAGCAGGGCGGGTACCGGGGAGCTGTTTTTT
J gene: TRBJ2-2
D gene: -
clone size: -
V gene: TRBV12-3/TRBV12-4

CDR3 protein: CASNGLAGRRFF
CDR3 DNA: TGTGCCTCTAACGGACTAGCGGGACGCAGGTTCTTC
J gene: TRBJ2-1
D gene: TRBD2
clone size: -
V gene: TRBV30

CDR3 protein: CASRDRGLGANVLTF
CDR3 DNA: TGTGCCAGCAGGGACAGGGGTCTTGGGGCCAACGTCCTGACTTTC
J gene: TRBJ2-6
D gene: TRBD1
clone size: -
V gene: TRBV6-5

CDR3 protein: CASSQGLAGGLQPNNEQFF
CDR3 DNA: TGCGCCAGCAGCCAGGGACTAGCGGGAGGGCTCCAACCAAACAATGAGCAGTTCTTC
J gene: TRBJ2-1
D gene: TRBD2
clone size: -
V gene: TRBV4-1

CDR3 protein: CASSLGWEELKTQYF
CDR3 DNA: TGCGCCAGCAGCTTAGGGTGGGAGGAGTTGAAGACCCAGTACTTC
J gene: TRBJ2-5
D gene: -
clone size: once
V gene: TRBV5-1

CDR3 protein: CASSQGLTVGGYTF
CDR3 DNA: TGTGCCAGCAGCCAAGGGCTGACAGTCGGTGGCTACACCTTC
J gene: TRBJ1-2
D gene: -
clone size: -
V gene: TRBV3-1/TRBV3-2

CDR3 protein: CASSQSRGSGTQYF
CDR3 DNA: TGCGCCAGCAGCCAATCTAGGGGTAGCGGGACCCAGTACTTC
J gene: TRBJ2-5
D gene: -
clone size: -
V gene: TRBV4-3

CDR3 protein: CASHRGTNTEAFF
CDR3 DNA: TGTGCCAGCCACAGGGGCACGAACACTGAAGCTTTCTTT
J gene: TRBJ1-1
D gene: TRBD1
clone size: -
V gene: TRBV7-2

CDR3 protein: CASSQIAGTSRNEQFF
CDR3 DNA: TGCGCCAGCAGCCAAATTGCGGGGACTAGCAGAAATGAGCAGTTCTTC
J gene: TRBJ2-1
D gene: TRBD2
clone size: -
V gene: TRBV4-3

CDR3 protein: CASSPGQGDSQHF
CDR3 DNA: TGTGCCAGCAGCCCGGGACAGGGGGATTCGCAGCATTTT
J gene: TRBJ1-5
D gene: TRBD1
clone size: -
V gene: TRBV5-5

CDR3 protein: CASSKLGDRGEKLFF
CDR3 DNA: TGTGCCAGCAGCAAATTGGGGGACAGGGGTGAAAAACTGTTTTTT
J gene: TRBJ1-4
D gene: -
clone size: -
V gene: TRBV21-1

CDR3 protein: CASSPSASGAYNEQFF
CDR3 DNA: TGTGCCAGCAGCCCCTCGGCCAGCGGAGCCTACAATGAGCAGTTCTTC
J gene: TRBJ2-1
D gene: -
clone size: few
V gene: TRBV9

CDR3 protein: CASSEGGFHQPQHF
CDR3 DNA: TGCGCCAGCAGTGAGGGGGGGTTTCATCAGCCCCAGCATTTT
J gene: TRBJ1-5
D gene: -
clone size: -
V gene: TRBV10-2

CDR3 protein: CASSYYLAGREQYF
CDR3 DNA: TGTGCCAGCAGTTATTATCTAGCGGGGAGGGAGCAGTATTTT
J gene: TRBJ2-3
D gene: TRBD2
clone size: -
V gene: TRBV6-5

CDR3 protein: CASSDYRTGRSADTQYF
CDR3 DNA: TGTGCCAGCAGCGACTACCGGACAGGGCGGAGCGCAGATACGCAGTATTTT
J gene: TRBJ2-3
D gene: TRBD1
clone size: -
V gene: TRBV9

CDR3 protein: CASSPGLNEKLFF
CDR3 DNA: TGTGCCAGCTCACCCGGACTTAATGAAAAACTGTTTTTT
J gene: TRBJ1-4
D gene: -
clone size: -
V gene: TRBV18

CDR3 protein: CASSPGTGVTEAFF
CDR3 DNA: TGCGCCAGCAGCCCCGGGACAGGGGTTACTGAAGCTTTCTTT
J gene: TRBJ1-1
D gene: TRBD1
clone size: -
V gene: TRBV5-1

CDR3 protein: CASSRGTSANTGELFF
CDR3 DNA: TGTGCCAGCAGCCGCGGGACTAGCGCCAACACCGGGGAGCTGTTTTTT
J gene: TRBJ2-2
D gene: TRBD2
clone size: -
V gene: TRBV7-2

CDR3 protein: CSVSRGIYNEQFF
CDR3 DNA: TGCAGCGTCTCAAGGGGAATCTACAATGAGCAGTTCTTC
J gene: TRBJ2-1
D gene: -
clone size: -
V gene: TRBV29-1

CDR3 protein: CATLDTSGSGDTQYF
CDR3 DNA: TGCGCCACCCTAGATACTAGCGGGAGCGGAGATACGCAGTATTTT
J gene: TRBJ2-3
D gene: TRBD2
clone size: once
V gene: TRBV4-1

CDR3 protein: CSAAEYNEQFF
CDR3 DNA: TGCAGTGCAGCGGAGTACAATGAGCAGTTCTTC
J gene: TRBJ2-1
D gene: -
clone size: -
V gene: TRBV20-1

CDR3 protein: CASSQREKGNEQFF
CDR3 DNA: TGTGCCAGTAGCCAGCGGGAGAAGGGGAATGAGCAGTTCTTC
J gene: TRBJ2-1
D gene: TRBD2
clone size: once
V gene: TRBV19

CDR3 protein: CASSYTGVRGNQPQHF
CDR3 DNA: TGTGCCAGCAGTTACACAGGGGTTCGGGGCAATCAGCCCCAGCATTTT
J gene: TRBJ1-5
D gene: TRBD1
clone size: -
V gene: TRBV7-9

CDR3 protein: CAWSEGADQPQHF
CDR3 DNA: TGTGCCTGGAGTGAGGGGGCCGATCAGCCCCAGCATTTT
J gene: TRBJ1-5
D gene: TRBD1
clone size: -
V gene: TRBV30

CDR3 protein: CASSVAAGLGETQYF
CDR3 DNA: TGTGCCAGCAGCGTAGCTGCGGGTTTAGGAGAGACCCAGTACTTC
J gene: TRBJ2-5
D gene: -
clone size: -
V gene: TRBV9

CDR3 protein: CASKGTANYGYTF
CDR3 DNA: TGTGCCAGCAAAGGGACAGCCAACTATGGCTACACCTTC
J gene: TRBJ1-2
D gene: TRBD1
clone size: -
V gene: TRBV5-5

CDR3 protein: CSARVYQAQFF
CDR3 DNA: TGCAGTGCTAGAGTCTACCAGGCGCAGTTCTTC
J gene: TRBJ2-1
D gene: -
clone size: medium-sized
V gene: TRBV20-1

CDR3 protein: CASSAGVSPLHF
CDR3 DNA: TGTGCCAGCAGTGCAGGGGTCTCACCCCTCCACTTT
J gene: TRBJ1-6
D gene: -
clone size: few
V gene: TRBV12-3/TRBV12-4